This T cell receptor (beta chain) was retrieved from a study of molecular identifiers for immune sequencing clone quantification. The CDR3 is 13 amino acids. V was pared by 1 base and J by 8 bases, with 11 bases between. Germline loops: CDR1 MGHRA, CDR2 YSYEKL. Bulk TCR library preparation followed previously described methods with listed TCR primers. TCRdb re-derived calls from the PCR reads in MiXCR, one entry per CDR3 protein. The sample lists more than 550,000 distinct CDR3 sequences; 25% were seen once. The origin of this receptor is a human donor in good health. Some libraries in this study had Jurkat cell RNA spiked in. The sample comprised naive CD8+ T cells from blood, with Jurkat cell RNA spiked in. This sample's subset: FACS-sorted CD8+CD4-CCR7+CD45RA+ naive T cells. The V and J genes are TRBV4-1 and TRBJ1-1; no firm D call. CDR3 sequence: CASSQGRGGEAFF. The CDR3 DNA is TGCGCCAGCAGCCAAGGGAGAGGTGGGGAAGCTTTCTTT.